This T cell receptor (beta chain) was sequenced for a study of regulatory T cells in long-lasting Graves disease. Findings of the study overall: Under persistent disease, TRBV28, TRBJ1-2 and TRBJ2-5 were used preferentially.

This clonotype has just a few counts. Its cognate antigen is unknown. Through Arm-PCR of CDR3 regions and iRepertoire HTBI primers, TCR beta libraries were built. From the multiplex PCR reads, TCRdb called clonotypes with MiXCR, one entry per CDR3 protein. The sample shows about 540,000 distinct CDR3 sequences, roughly 12% of them seen only once. CDR1 is SGHRS, CDR2 YFSETQ, per germline. V lost 4 bases, J lost 1 base, and 15 bases lay in between. This CDR3 is 15 amino acids long. Noted time point: newly diagnosed GD, antithyroid drugs for less than 3 months. The TCR library was prepared using RNA isolated from PBMCs. Another study also made use of these data, one on T cells in Graves' hyperthyroidism and ophthalmopathy.

The chain combines TRBV5-1 with TRBJ2-7, with D perhaps TRBD2 (5 bases). The sequences come from peripheral blood mononuclear cells (PBMCs), collected at new diagnosis, from a patient treated with antithyroid drugs. This TCR derives from a man aged 25-45 years with Graves disease. The CDR3 is CASSLGLTSSYEQYF. The DNA of the CDR3 is TGCGCCAGCAGCCTAGGACTCACTTCTTCCTACGAGCAGTACTTC.